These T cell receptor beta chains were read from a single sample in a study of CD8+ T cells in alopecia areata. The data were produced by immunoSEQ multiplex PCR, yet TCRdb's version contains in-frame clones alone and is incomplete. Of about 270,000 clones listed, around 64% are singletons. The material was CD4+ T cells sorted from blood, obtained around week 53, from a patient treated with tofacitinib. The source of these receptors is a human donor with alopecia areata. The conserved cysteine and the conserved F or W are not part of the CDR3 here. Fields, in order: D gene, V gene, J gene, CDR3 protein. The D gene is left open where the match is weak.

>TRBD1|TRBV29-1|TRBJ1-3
SASTGNSGNTIY
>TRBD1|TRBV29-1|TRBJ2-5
SVVGTGWGETQY
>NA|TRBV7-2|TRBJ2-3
ASSFRQSTDTQY
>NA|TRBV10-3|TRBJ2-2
AISNTRGAARLNTGELF
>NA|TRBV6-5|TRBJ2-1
ASSSLRVEGNEQF
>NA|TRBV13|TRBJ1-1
ASSIWRRTEAF
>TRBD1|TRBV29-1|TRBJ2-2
SVGTGDTGELF
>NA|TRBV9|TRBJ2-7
ASSVVLDSQQY
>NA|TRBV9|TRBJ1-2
ASQRQLDYT
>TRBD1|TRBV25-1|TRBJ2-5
ASSVYRGRETQY
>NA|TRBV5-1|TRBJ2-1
ASSSSGDEQF
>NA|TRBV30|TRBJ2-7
AWSVGAFARDEQY
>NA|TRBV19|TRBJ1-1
ASSAGRFTEAF
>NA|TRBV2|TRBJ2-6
ASSEVGAGANVLT
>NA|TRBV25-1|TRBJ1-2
ASSPRAVSGYT
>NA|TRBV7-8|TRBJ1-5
ASSPGGSRSPQH
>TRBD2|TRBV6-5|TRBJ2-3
ASSYSRGAGGGTQY
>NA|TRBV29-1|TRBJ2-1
SAVGRRGLNEQF
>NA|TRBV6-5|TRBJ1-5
ASSPRVTGNQPQH
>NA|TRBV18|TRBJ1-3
ASSLLDSSGNTIY
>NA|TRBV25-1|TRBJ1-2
ASWDAKGGYT
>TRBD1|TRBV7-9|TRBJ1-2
ASSFIGGAYYGYT
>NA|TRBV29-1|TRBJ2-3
SVTKGGPEDTQY
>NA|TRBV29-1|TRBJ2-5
SVTGYGETQY
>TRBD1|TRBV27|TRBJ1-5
ASSSGTGVNQPQH
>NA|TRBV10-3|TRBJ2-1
AISESSGYNEQF
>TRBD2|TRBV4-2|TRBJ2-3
ASSPGGGGTDTQY
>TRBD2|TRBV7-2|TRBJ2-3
ASSLVTSGTDTQY
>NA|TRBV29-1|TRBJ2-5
SVDRARLQETQY
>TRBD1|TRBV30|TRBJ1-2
ACLGQASGGYT
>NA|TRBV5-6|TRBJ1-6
ASSLGHSPLH
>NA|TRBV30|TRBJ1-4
AWSAPYGATNEKLF
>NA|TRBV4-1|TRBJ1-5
ASSQETGQGNQPQH
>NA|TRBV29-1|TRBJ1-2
SVEDGSYGYT
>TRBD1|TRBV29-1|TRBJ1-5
SVTTGGTNQPQH
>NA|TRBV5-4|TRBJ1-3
ASNGRRRGRSGNTIY
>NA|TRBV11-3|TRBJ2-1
ASSLDLLDEQF
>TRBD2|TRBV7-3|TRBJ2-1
ASSATRGASYNEQF
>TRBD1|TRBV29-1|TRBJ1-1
SVDPGTVAF
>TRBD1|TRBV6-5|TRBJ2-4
ASSYSKDRAKNIQY
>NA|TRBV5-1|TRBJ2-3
ASSPGLAASTDTQY
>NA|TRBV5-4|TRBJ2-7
ASSLVGTEQY
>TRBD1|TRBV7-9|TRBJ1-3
ASSLGQGNTIY
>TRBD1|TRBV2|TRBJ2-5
ASRRGQGETQY
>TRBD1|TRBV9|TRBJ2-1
ASSVAGTDNEQF
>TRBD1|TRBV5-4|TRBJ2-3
ASSLADRVDTQY